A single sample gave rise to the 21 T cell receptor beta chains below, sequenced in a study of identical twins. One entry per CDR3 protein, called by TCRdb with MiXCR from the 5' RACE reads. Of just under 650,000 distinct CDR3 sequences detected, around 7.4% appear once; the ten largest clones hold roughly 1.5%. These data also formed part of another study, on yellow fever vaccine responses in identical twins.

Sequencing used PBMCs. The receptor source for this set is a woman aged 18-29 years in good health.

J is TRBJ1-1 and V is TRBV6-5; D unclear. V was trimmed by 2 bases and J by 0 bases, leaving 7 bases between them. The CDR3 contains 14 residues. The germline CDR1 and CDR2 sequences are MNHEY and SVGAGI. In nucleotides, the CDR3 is TGTGCCAGCAGTTACGACCCCGTGAACACTGAAGCTTTCTTT. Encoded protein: CASSYDPVNTEAFF.

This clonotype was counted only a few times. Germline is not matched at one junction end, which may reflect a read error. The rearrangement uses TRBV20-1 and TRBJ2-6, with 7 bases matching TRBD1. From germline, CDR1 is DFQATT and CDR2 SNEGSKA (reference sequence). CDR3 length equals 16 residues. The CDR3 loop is CCARDTRQGEANVLTF. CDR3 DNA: TGCTGTGCTAGAGACACGCGACAGGGTGAGGCCAACGTCCTGACTTTC.

CDR3 nucleotide sequence: TGTGCCAGCAGTTTTCGGGACAGGGTAGGCGAGCAGTACTTC. Its translation is CASSFRDRVGEQYF. V is TRBV12-3 or TRBV12-4 and J is TRBJ2-7, with 9 bases that match TRBD1. V was clipped by 3 bases and J by 6 bases; unmatched bases: 6. The length of the CDR3 is 14 residues.

The CDR3 sequence: CASSQRGDRDEAFF. The DNA of the CDR3 is TGTGCCAGCAGCCAGAGGGGGGACAGGGACGAAGCTTTCTTT. V usage is TRBV14 and J usage is TRBJ1-1; 9 nucleotides line up with TRBD1. Trimming removed 3 bases from V and 8 bases from J; junction bases left unmatched: 7. CDR1 is SGHDN, CDR2 FVKESK, per germline. The CDR3 is 14 residues long.

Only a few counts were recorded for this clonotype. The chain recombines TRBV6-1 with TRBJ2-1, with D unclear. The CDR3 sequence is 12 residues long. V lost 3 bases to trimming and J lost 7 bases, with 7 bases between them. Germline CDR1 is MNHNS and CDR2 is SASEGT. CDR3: CASSENGNEQFF. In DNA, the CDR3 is TGTGCCAGCAGTGAGAACGGGAATGAGCAGTTCTTC.

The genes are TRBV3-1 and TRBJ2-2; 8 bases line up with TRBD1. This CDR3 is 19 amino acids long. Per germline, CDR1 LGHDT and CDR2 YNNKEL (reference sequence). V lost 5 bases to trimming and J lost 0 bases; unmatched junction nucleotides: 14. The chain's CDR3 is CASSTRTGMGGPNTGELFF. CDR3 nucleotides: TGTGCCAGCAGCACCCGGACAGGGATGGGGGGCCCGAACACCGGGGAGCTGTTTTTT.

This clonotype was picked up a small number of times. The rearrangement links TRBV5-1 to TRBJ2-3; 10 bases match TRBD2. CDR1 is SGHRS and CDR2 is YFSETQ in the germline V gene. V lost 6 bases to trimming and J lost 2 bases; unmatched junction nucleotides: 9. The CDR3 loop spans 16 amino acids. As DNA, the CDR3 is TGCGCCAGCACAAGGGGACTAGCGCCGTTCACAGATACGCAGTATTTT. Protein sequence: CASTRGLAPFTDTQYF.

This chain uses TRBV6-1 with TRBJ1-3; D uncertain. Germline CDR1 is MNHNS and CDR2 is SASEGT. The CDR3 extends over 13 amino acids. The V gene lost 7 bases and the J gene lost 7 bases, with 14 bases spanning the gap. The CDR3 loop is CASNRDFVNTIYF. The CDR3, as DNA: TGTGCCAGCAACCGAGACTTCGTCAACACCATATATTTT.

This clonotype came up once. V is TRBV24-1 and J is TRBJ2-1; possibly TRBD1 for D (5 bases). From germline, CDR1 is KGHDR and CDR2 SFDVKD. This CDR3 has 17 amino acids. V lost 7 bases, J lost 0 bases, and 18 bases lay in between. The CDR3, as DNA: TGTGCCACCAGCCAAGAGTCCCCAGGGTACTCCTACAATGAGCAGTTCTTC. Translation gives CATSQESPGYSYNEQFF.

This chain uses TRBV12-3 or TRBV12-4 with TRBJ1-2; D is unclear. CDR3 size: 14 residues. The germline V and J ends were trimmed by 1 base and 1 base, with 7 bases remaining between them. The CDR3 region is CASSLEAFNYGYTF. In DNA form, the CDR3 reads TGTGCCAGCAGTTTAGAAGCATTTAACTATGGCTACACCTTC.

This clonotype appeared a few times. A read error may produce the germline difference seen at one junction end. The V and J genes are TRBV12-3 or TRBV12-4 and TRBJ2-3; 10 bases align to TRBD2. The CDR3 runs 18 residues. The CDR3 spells CASNLIAGGLYGPDTQYF. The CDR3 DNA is TGTGCCAGCAATTTAATAGCGGGGGGCCTGTATGGCCCAGATACGCAGTATTTT.

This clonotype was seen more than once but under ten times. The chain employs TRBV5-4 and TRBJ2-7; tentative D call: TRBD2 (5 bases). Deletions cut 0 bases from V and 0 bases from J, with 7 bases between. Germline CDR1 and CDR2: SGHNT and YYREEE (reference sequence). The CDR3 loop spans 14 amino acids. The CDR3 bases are TGTGCCAGCAGCTTGGCCGGGAACTCCTACGAGCAGTACGTC. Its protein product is CASSLAGNSYEQYV.

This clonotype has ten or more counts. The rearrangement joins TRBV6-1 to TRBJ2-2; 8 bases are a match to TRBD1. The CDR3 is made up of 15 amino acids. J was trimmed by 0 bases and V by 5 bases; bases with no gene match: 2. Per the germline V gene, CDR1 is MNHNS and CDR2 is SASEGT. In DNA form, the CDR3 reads TGTGCCAGCAGTCGCAGGGGGCCGAACACCGGGGAGCTGTTTTTT. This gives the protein CASSRRGPNTGELFF.

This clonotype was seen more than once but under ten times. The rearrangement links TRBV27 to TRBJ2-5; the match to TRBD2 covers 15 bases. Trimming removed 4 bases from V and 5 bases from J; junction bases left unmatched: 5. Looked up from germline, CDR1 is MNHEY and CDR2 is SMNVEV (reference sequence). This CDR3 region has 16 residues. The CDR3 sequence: CASSYRTSGGVETQYF. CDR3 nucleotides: TGTGCCAGCAGTTACAGGACTAGCGGGGGGGTCGAGACCCAGTACTTC.

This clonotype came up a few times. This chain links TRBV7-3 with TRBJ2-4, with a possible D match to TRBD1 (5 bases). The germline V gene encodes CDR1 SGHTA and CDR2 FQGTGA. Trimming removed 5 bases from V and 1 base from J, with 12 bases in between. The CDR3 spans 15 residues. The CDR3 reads CASSLRQQAKNIQYF. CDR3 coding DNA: TGTGCCAGCAGCCTACGACAGCAGGCCAAAAACATTCAGTACTTC. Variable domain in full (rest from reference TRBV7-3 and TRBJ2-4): GAGVSQTPSNKVTEKGKYVELRCDPISGHTALYWYRQSLGQGPEFLIYFQGTGAADDSGLPNDRFFAVRPEGSVSTLKIQRTERGDSAVYLCASSLRQQAKNIQYFGAGTRLSVL.

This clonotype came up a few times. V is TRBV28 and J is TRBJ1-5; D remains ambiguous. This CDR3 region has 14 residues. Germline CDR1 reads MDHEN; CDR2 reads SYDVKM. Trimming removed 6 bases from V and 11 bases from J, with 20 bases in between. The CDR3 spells CASRLGSTKSAQHF. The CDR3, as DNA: TGTGCCAGCAGGCTGGGGTCCACAAAATCAGCCCAGCATTTT.

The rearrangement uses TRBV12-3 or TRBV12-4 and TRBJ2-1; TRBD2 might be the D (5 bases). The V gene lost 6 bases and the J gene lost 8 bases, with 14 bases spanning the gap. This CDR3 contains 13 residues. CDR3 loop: CASSYGESYEQFF. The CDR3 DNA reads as TGTGCCAGCAGCTACGGGGAGAGTTATGAGCAGTTCTTC.

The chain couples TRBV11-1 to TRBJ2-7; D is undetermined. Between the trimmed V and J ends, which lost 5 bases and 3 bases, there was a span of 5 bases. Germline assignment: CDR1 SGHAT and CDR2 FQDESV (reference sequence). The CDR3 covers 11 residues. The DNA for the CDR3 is TGTGCCAGCAGCGGGATCTACGAGCAGTACGTC. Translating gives CASSGIYEQYV.

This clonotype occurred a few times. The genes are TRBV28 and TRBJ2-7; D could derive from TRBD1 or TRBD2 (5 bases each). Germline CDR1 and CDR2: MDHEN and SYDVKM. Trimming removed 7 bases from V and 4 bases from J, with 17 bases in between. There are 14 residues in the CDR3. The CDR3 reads CASTSRGRTYEQYF. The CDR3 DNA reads TGTGCCAGCACCTCTCGGGGCAGAACGTACGAGCAGTACTTC.

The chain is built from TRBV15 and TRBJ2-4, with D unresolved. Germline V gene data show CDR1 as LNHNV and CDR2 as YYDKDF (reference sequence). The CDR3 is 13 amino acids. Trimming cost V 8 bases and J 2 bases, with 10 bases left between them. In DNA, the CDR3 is TGTGCCACCTCGACGTTATCCAAAAACATTCAGTACTTC. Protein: CATSTLSKNIQYF.

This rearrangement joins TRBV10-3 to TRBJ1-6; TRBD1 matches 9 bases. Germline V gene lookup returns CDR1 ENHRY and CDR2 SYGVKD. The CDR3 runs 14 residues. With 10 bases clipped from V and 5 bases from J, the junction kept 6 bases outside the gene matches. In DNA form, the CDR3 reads TGTGCCAACACCCGGGACAGGGATAATTCACCCCTCCACTTT. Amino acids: CANTRDRDNSPLHF.